The 2 T cell receptor beta chains in this list originate from one sample, sequenced in a study of T cell clonotyping in hematopoietic cell transplantation. The time point was: recipient sample about 28 days before transplant, after cytoreduction. The protocol was immunoSEQ multiplex PCR, while the TCRdb copy is restricted to in-frame clones and leaves out a portion. Among approximately 39,000 clones listed, 85% to 95% were seen once. The material sequenced was peripheral blood mononuclear cells, taken before stem cell transplant. All receptors derive from a man between 40 and 49 years old with chronic myeloid leukemia. Some clones in this sample may be carry-over from other donors' samples.

The rearrangement uses TRBV6-1 and TRBJ1-5; D is unclear. This CDR3 contains 14 residues. The germline gives CDR1 MNHNS, CDR2 SASEGT. V was pared by 0 bases and J by 1 base, with 4 bases between. Written as DNA, the CDR3 is TGTGCCAGCAGTGAAGCGGGCAGCAATCAGCCCCAGCATTTT. It translates to CASSEAGSNQPQHF.

V is TRBV11-2 and J is TRBJ1-5, with 8 bases identical to TRBD1. CDR3 length equals 16 residues. The germline V gene has CDR1 SGHAT and CDR2 FQNNGV. Trimming cost V 1 base and J 5 bases; bases outside gene matches: 7. The CDR3: CASSLVADRGDQPQHF. CDR3 DNA sequence: TGTGCCAGCAGCTTAGTCGCCGACAGGGGTGATCAGCCCCAGCATTTT.